The clone carrying this TCR beta chain has more than one count but fewer than ten. Its cognate antigen is unknown. The sample originates from a study of T-cell memory formation after mild COVID-19. At the level of the study: Largely donor-specific sequence clusters came from two donors.

Trimming shortened V by 7 bases and J by 3 bases, and 16 bases separated the two germline ends. Per germline, CDR1 SQVTM and CDR2 ANQGSEA. The CDR3 is 13 residues long. The authors produced TCR alpha and TCR beta cDNA libraries with sample barcodes and UMIs by 5'RACE using constant-segment primers. In TCRdb, the 5' RACE reads were re-called with MiXCR into one record per CDR3 protein. The table includes 150,000 to 200,000 distinct CDR3 sequences, about 14% detected once. General study results and limits: Later expanders leaned toward CD4+, whereas clones contracting from day 15 to 85 were balanced CD4/CD8.

Material: PBMCs or a T cell subset sorted from them (not recorded which). The chain employs TRBV29-1 and TRBJ2-7; possibly TRBD2 for D (6 bases). The receptor was isolated from an adult woman who had mild COVID-19 (a few samples of this study predate the infection). Cell type and time point are not known. In nucleotides, the CDR3 is TGCAGCGCCCTAGGGGCGGGGAGCTACGAGCAGTACTTC. Protein: CSALGAGSYEQYF.